This T cell receptor (beta chain) was recorded in a study of cytotoxic CD8 clonotypes in ibrutinib-treated CLL. Study-level results: Before falling back toward baseline at progression, clonality had risen at the time of ibrutinib response.

Germline CDR1 is MNHNY and CDR2 is SVGAGI (reference sequence). The J segment lost 4 bases and the V segment lost 5 bases, leaving 6 bases of the junction unmatched. The CDR3 contains 14 residues. With regard to this clone: The antigen is unknown.

Cryopreserved PBMCs were the source of 1.5 to 2.5 micrograms of genomic DNA, which went to TCR beta libraries. Generated by immunoSEQ multiplex PCR, the TCRdb table keeps only in-frame clones and is missing some. This sample has nearly 100,000 clones, with 60% to 80% found just once. This receptor was taken from a human donor with chronic lymphocytic leukemia. The V gene is TRBV6-6, the J gene TRBJ1-2, with TRBD1 identical over 8 bases. Sequencing was performed on PBMCs, taken after 12 months of ibrutinib treatment. The CDR3 reads CASSRQGPGYGYTF. CDR3 in DNA: TGTGCCAGCAGTAGACAGGGGCCTGGCTATGGCTACACCTTC.